Presented here are 10 T cell receptor beta chains from one specimen sequenced in a study of OX40 agonist ivuxolimab in advanced cancers. The table came from immunoSEQ multiplex PCR; TCRdb's copy has only in-frame clones and leaves some out. The table has just over 50,000 clones, about nine tenths seen once. Material: CD4+ or CD8+ T cells sorted from blood, obtained in a trial of the OX40 agonist ivuxolimab. The receptors here all came from an adult with an advanced solid tumor such as melanoma, head and neck, liver or kidney cancer.

As DNA, the CDR3 is TGTGCCAGCGGGAACAATGAGCAGTTCTTC. This translates into CASGNNEQFF. V gene TRBV6-1 combines with J gene TRBJ2-1, with D unclear. Deletions cut 8 bases from V and 5 bases from J, with 4 bases between. The CDR3 length is 10 residues. CDR1 is MNHNS and CDR2 is SASEGT in the germline V gene.

The chain joins TRBV5-6 to TRBJ2-4; 9 nucleotides agree with TRBD2. The length of the CDR3 is 17 residues. The germline V gene encodes CDR1 SGHDT and CDR2 YYEEEE. V was clipped by 4 bases and J by 1 base; unmatched bases: 9. CDR3 in DNA: TGTGCCAGCAGCCAACCGCGGGGGGGCACGGCCAAAAACATTCAGTACTTC. It specifies CASSQPRGGTAKNIQYF.

The chain links TRBV29-1 to TRBJ2-1; tentative D call: TRBD1 (6 bases). CDR3 length equals 13 residues. Per germline, CDR1 SQVTM and CDR2 ANQGSEA. The germline V and J ends were trimmed by 4 bases and 9 bases, with 16 bases remaining between them. As DNA, the CDR3 is TGCAGCGTTGGCCAGGGGCAAAGGGGTGAGCAGTTCTTC. It encodes CSVGQGQRGEQFF.

V gene TRBV5-4 combines with J gene TRBJ1-6; a possible D gene is TRBD1 (5 bases). V shed 6 bases and J shed 7 bases, with 14 bases lying between them. The CDR3 consists of 14 residues. Per the germline V gene, CDR1 is SGHNT and CDR2 is YYREEE (reference sequence). The CDR3 region is CASTRWGENSPLHF. The CDR3 nucleotides are TGTGCCAGCACCCGATGGGGGGAAAATTCACCCCTCCACTTT.

V usage is TRBV7-2 and J usage is TRBJ2-5; TRBD1 aligns across 7 bases. V lost 3 bases to trimming and J lost 1 base; unmatched junction nucleotides: 11. Germline CDR1 and CDR2: SGHTA and FQGNSA. The CDR3 runs to 17 residues. The chain's CDR3 is CASSFSTPRQGQETQYF. CDR3 bases: TGTGCCAGCAGCTTCTCTACGCCACGACAGGGCCAAGAGACCCAGTACTTC.

J is TRBJ2-2 and V is TRBV5-4; 8 nucleotides align to TRBD2. The CDR3 runs 16 residues. CDR1 SGHNT and CDR2 YYREEE come from the germline V gene (reference sequence). With 3 bases clipped from V and 0 bases from J, the junction kept 4 bases outside the gene matches. The CDR3 region is CASSSRGGANTGELFF. The CDR3 nucleotides are TGTGCCAGCAGCTCCCGGGGGGGCGCGAACACCGGGGAGCTGTTTTTT.

The chain employs TRBV9 and TRBJ1-1; tentative D call: TRBD1 (5 bases). CDR3 length: 15 amino acids. Germline V CDR1 and CDR2: SGDLS, YYNGEE. Trimming stripped 0 bases from V and 0 bases from J, with 9 bases between. DNA for the CDR3: TGTGCCAGCAGCGTAGGACAGACCATGAACACTGAAGCTTTCTTT. Protein: CASSVGQTMNTEAFF.

The V gene is TRBV2, the J gene TRBJ2-2, with TRBD2 matching 7 bases. CDR3 size: 15 residues. V lost 6 bases and J lost 4; bases outside the gene matches: 8. Germline CDR1 reads SNHLY; CDR2 reads FYNNEI. CDR3 region: CASSARGDPTGELFF. CDR3 nucleotides: TGTGCCAGCAGCGCCCGGGGGGACCCCACCGGGGAGCTGTTTTTT.

The V and J genes are TRBV5-6 and TRBJ1-5, with 7 positions matching TRBD1. This CDR3 comprises 14 residues. V was clipped by 4 bases and J by 5 bases; unmatched bases: 6. Per the germline V gene, CDR1 is SGHDT and CDR2 is YYEEEE. In nucleotides, the CDR3 is TGTGCCAGCAGCGGGGGACAGATCGATCAGCCCCAGCATTTT. It codes for CASSGGQIDQPQHF.

This rearrangement joins TRBV9 to TRBJ2-1; the D is unclear. The CDR3 is 15 residues long. V lost 2 bases and J lost 0, with 9 bases in between. Germline lookup yields CDR1 SGDLS and CDR2 YYNGEE. The CDR3 coding sequence is TGTGCCAGCAGCGTTAGCCAGAGCTCCTACAATGAGCAGTTCTTC. Amino acid sequence: CASSVSQSSYNEQFF.